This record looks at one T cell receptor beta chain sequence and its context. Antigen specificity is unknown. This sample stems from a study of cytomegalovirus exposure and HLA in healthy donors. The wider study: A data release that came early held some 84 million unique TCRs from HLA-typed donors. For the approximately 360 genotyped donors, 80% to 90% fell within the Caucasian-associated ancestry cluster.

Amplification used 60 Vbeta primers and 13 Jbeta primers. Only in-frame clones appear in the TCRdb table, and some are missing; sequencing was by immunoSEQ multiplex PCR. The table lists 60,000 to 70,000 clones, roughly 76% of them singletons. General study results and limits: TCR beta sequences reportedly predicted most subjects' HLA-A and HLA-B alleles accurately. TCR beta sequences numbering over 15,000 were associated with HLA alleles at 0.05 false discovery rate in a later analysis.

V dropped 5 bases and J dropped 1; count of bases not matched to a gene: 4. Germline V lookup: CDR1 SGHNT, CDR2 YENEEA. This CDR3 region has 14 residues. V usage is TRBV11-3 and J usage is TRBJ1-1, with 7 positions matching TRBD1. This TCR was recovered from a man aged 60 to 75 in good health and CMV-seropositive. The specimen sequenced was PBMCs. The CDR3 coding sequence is TGTGCCAGCAGCGCAAGACAGGGGAACACTGAAGCTTTCTTT. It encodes CASSARQGNTEAFF.